The clone carrying this T cell receptor beta chain has only a few counts. Its antigen remains unknown. The sample belongs to a study of cytomegalovirus exposure and HLA in healthy donors. Sequencing used immunoSEQ multiplex PCR; TCRdb keeps in-frame clones, though not all of them. Among about 190,000 clones listed, approximately 85% were seen once. Points from the study as a whole: Subsequent analysis found a tendency for first-cohort TCR clusters to co-occur within the 90 to 150 validation repertoires.

This TCR was recovered from a woman aged 18-29 years in good health and CMV-seronegative. Sequencing was carried out using PBMCs.

This CDR3 is CASSSRTGSGEQYF. In nucleotides, the CDR3 is TGTGCCAGCAGCTCCCGGACAGGGTCAGGCGAGCAGTACTTC. This chain joins TRBV7-8 and TRBJ2-7; 8 positions agree with TRBD1. The CDR3 is made up of 14 amino acids. Germline V gene sequence: CDR1 SGHVS, CDR2 FQNEAQ. V dropped 4 bases and J dropped 6; count of bases not matched to a gene: 8.